This record covers a single T cell receptor beta chain. The CDR3 runs 12 residues. V was pared by 6 bases and J by 7 bases, with 2 bases of the junction left unmatched. Germline V gene data show CDR1 as LGHNT and CDR2 as FRNRAP. The source of the sample is a study of shared T cell receptors in the human thymus. Produced via immunoSEQ multiplex PCR; TCRdb's table is partial and in-frame only. The sample shows 450,000 to 650,000 clones, roughly 74% of them seen only once. The same data also went into a second study, on human thymus T cells. That source notes: Corrective heart surgery yielded the resections from which the thymus tissue came. Thymic as well as blood repertoires seemed to favor certain V and J genes unevenly.

The clonotype was recovered from a boy younger than two with a congenital heart defect. The chain carries TRBV12-5 and TRBJ2-2; TRBD2 aligns across 7 bases. Sequencing input: thymocytes. The CDR3 coding sequence is TGTGCTAGTGGGGGGGACTACGGGGAGCTGTTTTTT. This translates into CASGGDYGELFF.